The rows below give T cell receptor beta chains drawn from one sample of a study of T cells in localized non-small cell lung cancer. Assay: immunoSEQ multiplex PCR; the TCRdb copy retains only in-frame clones and omits some. Of roughly 76,000 clones in the sample, 60% to 85% were seen once. The source material was PBMCs, sampled before any cancer treatment. These receptors were obtained from a man aged 35 to 69 with stage II squamous cell lung carcinoma. CDR3s include the opening cysteine and the closing phenylalanine or tryptophan. The D gene is left open where the match is weak. A row's size may be missing; if present it is once, few, many or a size class.

J gene | clone size | D gene | V gene | CDR3 protein | CDR3 DNA
TRBJ2-1 | few | NA | TRBV5-1 | CASSWRPDYVSYNEQFF | TGCGCCAGCAGCTGGAGGCCTGACTACGTCTCCTACAATGAGCAGTTCTTC
TRBJ2-1 | NA | NA | TRBV29-1 | CSGHGGLYNEQFF | TGCAGCGGCCACGGGGGGCTTTACAATGAGCAGTTCTTC
TRBJ2-1 | once | NA | TRBV11-3 | CASSPSGEEQFF | TGTGCCAGCAGCCCTTCGGGGGAAGAGCAGTTCTTC
TRBJ2-7 | NA | TRBD2 | TRBV10-3 | CAISESKTSGRALYEQYF | TGTGCCATCAGTGAGTCTAAGACTAGCGGGAGGGCCCTCTACGAGCAGTACTTC
TRBJ1-2 | NA | TRBD1 | TRBV4-3 | CASSQARTGGGYYGYTF | TGCGCCAGCAGCCAAGCCCGAACAGGGGGAGGGTACTATGGCTACACCTTC
TRBJ1-3 | NA | NA | TRBV5-6 | CASSLRQAGNTIYF | TGTGCCAGCAGCTTGCGCCAGGCTGGAAACACCATATATTTT
TRBJ2-1 | NA | TRBD2 | TRBV5-6 | CASSPQGTSEQFF | TGTGCCAGCAGCCCTCAGGGGACTAGCGAGCAGTTCTTC
TRBJ2-7 | NA | TRBD2 | TRBV2 | CASSEGRLAGYEQYF | TGTGCCAGCAGTGAGGGAAGACTAGCGGGCTACGAGCAGTACTTC
TRBJ1-1 | NA | TRBD1 | TRBV6-5 | CASSYRGQDTEAFF | TGTGCCAGCAGTTACAGGGGGCAGGACACTGAAGCTTTCTTT
TRBJ2-2 | once | NA | TRBV9 | CASSPQGSPTGELFF | TGTGCCAGCAGCCCACAGGGTAGCCCCACCGGGGAGCTGTTTTTT
TRBJ2-5 | NA | TRBD1 | TRBV11-3 | CASSPGGQGETQYF | TGTGCCAGCAGCCCAGGGGGACAGGGAGAGACCCAGTACTTC
TRBJ1-1 | NA | NA | TRBV7-9 | CASTSGVNTEAFF | TGTGCCAGCACCAGCGGAGTGAACACTGAAGCTTTCTTT
TRBJ1-2 | NA | TRBD1 | TRBV7-9 | CASSPWTGVEGYTF | TGTGCCAGCAGCCCCTGGACAGGGGTAGAAGGCTACACCTTC
TRBJ2-4 | NA | NA | TRBV5-4 | CASSGQGHRENIQYF | TGTGCCAGCAGCGGGCAGGGGCATCGGGAAAACATTCAGTACTTC
TRBJ2-7 | NA | NA | TRBV19 | CASSLGGSSYEQYF | TGTGCCAGTAGTCTGGGGGGAAGCTCCTACGAGCAGTACTTC
TRBJ2-1 | NA | NA | TRBV5-1 | CASSLASGGEQFF | TGCGCCAGCAGCTTGGCCTCAGGCGGCGAGCAGTTCTTC
TRBJ2-7 | NA | NA | TRBV2 | CASKQGRHEQYF | TGTGCCAGCAAACAGGGGAGGCACGAGCAGTACTTC
TRBJ2-7 | NA | NA | TRBV29-1 | CSVARSGEQYF | TGCAGCGTTGCCAGGAGTGGCGAGCAGTACTTC
TRBJ2-5 | NA | NA | TRBV5-4 | CASSPGASPKETQYF | TGTGCCAGCAGCCCGGGGGCCAGCCCAAAAGAGACCCAGTACTTC
TRBJ2-1 | NA | TRBD1 | TRBV6-1 | CASTPGQGGNEQFF | TGTGCCAGCACCCCGGGACAGGGGGGGAATGAGCAGTTCTTC